This entry features one T cell receptor beta chain sequence. Its antigen is still unknown. CDR1 and CDR2 from the germline V gene are SGHTA and FQGNSA. CDR3 length equals 14 residues. The V gene end was trimmed by 5 bases and the J gene end by 1 base; junction bases not matched to a gene: 2. The data originate from a study of blood T cells in healthy people across ages. Notes on the study in general: It was found that TCR beta diversity correlated strongly with the percentage of naive T cells. Higher diversity and more naive CD4+ cells were features of long-lived donors, compared to aged donors.

PCR was performed a second time for about 6 to 11 cycles using a sample-barcoded 5' primer and a J-beta primer mix. TCRdb reprocessed the 5' RACE reads via MiXCR and lists one record per CDR3 protein. The data show approximately 800,000 distinct CDR3 sequences, with roughly 60% seen just once and 20% to 25% held by the top ten. This sequence originates from a man aged 25-40 years in good health. The chain couples TRBV7-2 to TRBJ1-3; 7 bases agree with TRBD1. The sequenced sample consisted of blood. CDR3 residues: CASSVTGSGNTIYF. CDR3 DNA sequence: TGTGCCAGCAGCGTGACAGGGTCTGGAAACACCATATATTTT. Full variable domain (missing parts from reference TRBV7-2 and TRBJ1-3): GAGVSQSPSNKVTEKGKDVELRCDPISGHTALYWYRQSLGQGLEFLIYFQGNSAPDKSGLPSDRFSAERTGGSVSTLTIQRTQQEDSAVYLCASSVTGSGNTIYFGEGSWLTVV.